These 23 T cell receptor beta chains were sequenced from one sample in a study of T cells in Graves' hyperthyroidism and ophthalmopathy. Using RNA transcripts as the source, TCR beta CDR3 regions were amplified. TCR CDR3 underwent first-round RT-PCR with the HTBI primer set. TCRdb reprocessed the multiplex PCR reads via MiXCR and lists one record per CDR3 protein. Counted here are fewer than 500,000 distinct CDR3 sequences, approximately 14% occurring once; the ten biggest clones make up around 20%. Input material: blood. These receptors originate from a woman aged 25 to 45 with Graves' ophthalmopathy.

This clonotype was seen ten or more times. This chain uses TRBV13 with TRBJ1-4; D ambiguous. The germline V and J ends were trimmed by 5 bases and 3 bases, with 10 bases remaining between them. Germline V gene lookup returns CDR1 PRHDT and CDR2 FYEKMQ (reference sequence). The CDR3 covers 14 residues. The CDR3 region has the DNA TGTGCCAGCAGCCGCGGTTGGGCTAATGAAAAACTGTTTTTT. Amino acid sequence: CASSRGWANEKLFF.

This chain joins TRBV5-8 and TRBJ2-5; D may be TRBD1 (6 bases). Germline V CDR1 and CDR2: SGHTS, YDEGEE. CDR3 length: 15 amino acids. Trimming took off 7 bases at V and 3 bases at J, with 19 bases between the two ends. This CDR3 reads CASFPTGGGKETQYF. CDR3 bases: TGTGCCAGCTTTCCGACAGGCGGTGGAAAAGAGACCCAGTACTTC. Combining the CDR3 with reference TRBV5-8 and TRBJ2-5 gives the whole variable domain EAGVTQSPTHLIKTRGQQATLRCSPISGHTSVYWYQQALGLGLQFLLWYDEGEERNRGNFPPRFSGRQFPNYSSELNVNALELEDSALYLCASFPTGGGKETQYFGPGTRLLVL.

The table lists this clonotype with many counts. The CDR3 spells CASSPGTGVYNEQFF. DNA of the CDR3: TGTGCCAGCAGCCCCGGGACAGGAGTTTACAATGAGCAGTTCTTC. The chain links TRBV7-3 to TRBJ2-1; the match to TRBD1 covers 8 bases. V shed 5 bases, J shed 4 bases, and the junction held 7 bases outside the gene matches. This CDR3 comprises 15 residues. Germline-derived CDR1 and CDR2 are SGHTA and FQGTGA.

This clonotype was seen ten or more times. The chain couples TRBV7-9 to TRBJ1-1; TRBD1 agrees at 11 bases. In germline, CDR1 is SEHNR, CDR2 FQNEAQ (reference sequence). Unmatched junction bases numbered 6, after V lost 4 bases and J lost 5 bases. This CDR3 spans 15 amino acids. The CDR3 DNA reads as TGTGCCAGCAGCTACCGGGACAGGGGGGGGACTGAAGCTTTCTTT. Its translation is CASSYRDRGGTEAFF.

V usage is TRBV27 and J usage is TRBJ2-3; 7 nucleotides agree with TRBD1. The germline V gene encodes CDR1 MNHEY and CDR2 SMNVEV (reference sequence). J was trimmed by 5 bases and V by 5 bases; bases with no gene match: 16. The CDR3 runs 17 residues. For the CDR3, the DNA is TGTGCCAGCAGTCCTAACAGGGGCGCGAGGGTGAAAGATACGCAGTATTTT. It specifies CASSPNRGARVKDTQYF.

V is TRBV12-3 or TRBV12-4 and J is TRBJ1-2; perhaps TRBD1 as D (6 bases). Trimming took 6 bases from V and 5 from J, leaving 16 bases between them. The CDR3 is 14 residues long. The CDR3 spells CASSLRDTGYGYTF. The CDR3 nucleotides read TGTGCCAGCAGCCTACGGGACACCGGTTATGGCTACACCTTC.

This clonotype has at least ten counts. The CDR3 nucleotides are TGTGCCAGCTCACCACTAGGTATTAGAGAGACCCAGTACTTC. This sequence encodes CASSPLGIRETQYF. This chain uses TRBV18 with TRBJ2-5, with D uncertain. CDR1 is KGHSH, CDR2 LQKENI, per germline. The CDR3 is 14 residues long. The V end lost 1 base, the J end lost 4 bases, and 10 bases lay between the germline ends. The variable domain in full, with the rest retrieved from reference TRBV18 and TRBJ2-5, is NAGVMQNPRHLVRRRGQEARLRCSPMKGHSHVYWYRQLPEEGLKFMVYLQKENIIDESGMPKERFSAEFPKEGPSILRIQQVVRGDSAAYFCASSPLGIRETQYFGPGTRLLVL.

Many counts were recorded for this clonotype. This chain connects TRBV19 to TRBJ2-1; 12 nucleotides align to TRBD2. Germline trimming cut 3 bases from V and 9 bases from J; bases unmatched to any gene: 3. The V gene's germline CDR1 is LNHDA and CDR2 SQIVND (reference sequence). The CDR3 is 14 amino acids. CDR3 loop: CASSILAGGSEQFF. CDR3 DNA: TGTGCCAGTAGTATTCTAGCGGGGGGGAGTGAGCAGTTCTTC.

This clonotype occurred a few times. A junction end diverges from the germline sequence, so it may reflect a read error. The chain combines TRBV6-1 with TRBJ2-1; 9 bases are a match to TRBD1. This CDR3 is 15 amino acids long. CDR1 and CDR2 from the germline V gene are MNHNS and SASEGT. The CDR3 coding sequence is TGTGCCGGCAGTCCACCCGGGACAGGGTACAATGAGCAGTTCTTC. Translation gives CAGSPPGTGYNEQFF.

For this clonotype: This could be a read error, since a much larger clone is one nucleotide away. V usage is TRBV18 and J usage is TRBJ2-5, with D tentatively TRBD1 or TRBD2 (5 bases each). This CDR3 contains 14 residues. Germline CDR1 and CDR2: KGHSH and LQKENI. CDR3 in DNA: TGTGCCAGCTCCCCACTGGGGGATCGTGAGACCCAGTACTTC. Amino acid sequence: CASSPLGDRETQYF.

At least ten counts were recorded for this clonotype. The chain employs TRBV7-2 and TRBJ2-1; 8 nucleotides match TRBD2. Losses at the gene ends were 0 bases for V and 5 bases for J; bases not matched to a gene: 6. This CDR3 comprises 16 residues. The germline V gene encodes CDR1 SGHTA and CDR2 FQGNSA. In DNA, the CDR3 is TGTGCCAGCAGCTTAGCTTGGCGGGGGGTCCACAATGAGCAGTTCTTC. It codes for CASSLAWRGVHNEQFF.

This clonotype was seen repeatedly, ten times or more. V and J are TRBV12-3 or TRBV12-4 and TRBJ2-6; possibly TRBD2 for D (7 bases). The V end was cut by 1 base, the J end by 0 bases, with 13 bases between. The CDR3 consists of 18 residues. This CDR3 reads CASSLDREGSSGANVLTF. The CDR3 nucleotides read TGTGCCAGCAGTTTAGACAGGGAGGGAAGCTCTGGGGCCAACGTCCTGACTTTC.

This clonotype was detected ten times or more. CDR3 coding DNA: TGTGCCAGCAGTTCCCCGTCATGGGGGCAGAAATCCTACAATGAGCAGTTCTTC. Protein product: CASSSPSWGQKSYNEQFF. The rearrangement uses TRBV11-2 and TRBJ2-1; a weak D match, TRBD1 (6 bases). Looked up from germline, CDR1 is SGHAT and CDR2 is FQNNGV. V was shortened by 6 bases and J by 1 base, with 22 bases between the two germline ends. This CDR3 comprises 18 residues.

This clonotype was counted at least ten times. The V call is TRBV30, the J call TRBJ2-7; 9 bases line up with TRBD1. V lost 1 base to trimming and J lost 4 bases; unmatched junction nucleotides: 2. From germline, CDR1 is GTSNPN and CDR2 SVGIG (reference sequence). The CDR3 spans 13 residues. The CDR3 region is CAWSGDRVYEQYF. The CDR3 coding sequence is TGTGCCTGGAGTGGGGACAGGGTATACGAGCAGTACTTC.

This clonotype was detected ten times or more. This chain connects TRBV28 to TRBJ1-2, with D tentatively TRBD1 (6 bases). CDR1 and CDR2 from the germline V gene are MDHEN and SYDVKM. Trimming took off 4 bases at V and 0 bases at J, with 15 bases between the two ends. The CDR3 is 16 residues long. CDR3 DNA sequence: TGTGCCAGCAGTTCTCAACGGACAGATACTAACTATGGCTACACCTTC. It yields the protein CASSSQRTDTNYGYTF.

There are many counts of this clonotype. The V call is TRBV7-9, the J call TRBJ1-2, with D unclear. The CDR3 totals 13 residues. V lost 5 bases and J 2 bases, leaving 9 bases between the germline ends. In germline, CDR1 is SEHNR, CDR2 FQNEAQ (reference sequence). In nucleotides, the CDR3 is TGTGCCAGCAGCCCTAATTACAACTATGGCTACACCTTC. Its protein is CASSPNYNYGYTF.

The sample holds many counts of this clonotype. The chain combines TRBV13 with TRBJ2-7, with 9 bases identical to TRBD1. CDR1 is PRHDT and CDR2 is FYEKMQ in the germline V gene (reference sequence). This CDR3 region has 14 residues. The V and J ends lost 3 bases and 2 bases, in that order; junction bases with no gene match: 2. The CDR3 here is CASSLRQGAYEQYF. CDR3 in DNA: TGTGCCAGCAGCTTGAGACAGGGGGCCTACGAGCAGTACTTC.

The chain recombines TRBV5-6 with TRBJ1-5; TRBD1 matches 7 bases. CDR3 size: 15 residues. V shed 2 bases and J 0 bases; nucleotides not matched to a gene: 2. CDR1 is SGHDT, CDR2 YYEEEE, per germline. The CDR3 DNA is TGTGCCAGCAGCTTCAGGGGGAATAGCAATCAGCCCCAGCATTTT. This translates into CASSFRGNSNQPQHF.

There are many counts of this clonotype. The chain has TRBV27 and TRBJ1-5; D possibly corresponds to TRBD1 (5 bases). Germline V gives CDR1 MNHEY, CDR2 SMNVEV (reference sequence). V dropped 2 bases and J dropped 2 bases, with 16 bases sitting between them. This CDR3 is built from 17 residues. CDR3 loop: CASSLVGKGVGNQPQHF. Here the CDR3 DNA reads TGTGCCAGCAGTTTAGTTGGGAAAGGGGTGGGCAATCAGCCCCAGCATTTT.

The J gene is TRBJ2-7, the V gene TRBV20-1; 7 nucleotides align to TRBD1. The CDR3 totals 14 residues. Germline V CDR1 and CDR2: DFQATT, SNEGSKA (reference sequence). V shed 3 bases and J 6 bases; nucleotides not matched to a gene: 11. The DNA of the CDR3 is TGCAGTGCTAGTTGGGGAAGACAGGGCGGCGAGCAGTACTTC. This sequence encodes CSASWGRQGGEQYF.

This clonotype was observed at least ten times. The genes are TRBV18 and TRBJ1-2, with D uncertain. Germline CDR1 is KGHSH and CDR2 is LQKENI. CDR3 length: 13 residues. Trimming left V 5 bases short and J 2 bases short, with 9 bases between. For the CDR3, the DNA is TGTGCCAGCTCAACGTCGGGAAACTATGGCTACACCTTC. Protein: CASSTSGNYGYTF.

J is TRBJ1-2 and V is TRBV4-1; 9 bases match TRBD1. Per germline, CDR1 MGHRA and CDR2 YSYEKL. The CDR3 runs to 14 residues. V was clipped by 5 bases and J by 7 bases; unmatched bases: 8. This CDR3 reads CASSNRDRVLGYTF. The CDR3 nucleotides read TGCGCCAGCAGCAACCGGGACAGGGTTCTTGGCTACACCTTC.

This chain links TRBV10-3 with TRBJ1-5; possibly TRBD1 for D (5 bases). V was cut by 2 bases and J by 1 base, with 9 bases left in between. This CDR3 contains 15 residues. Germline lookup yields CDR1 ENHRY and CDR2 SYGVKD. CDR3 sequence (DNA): TGTGCCATCAGTGAGACAGGTGTAAGCAATCAGCCCCAGCATTTT. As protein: CAISETGVSNQPQHF.